The clone carrying this TCR beta chain was seen ten or more times. Its antigen remains unidentified. Diagnoses were established using clinical symptoms, serum thyroxine and TRAb, thyroid ultrasound and orbital computed tomography. The data derive from a study of T cells in Graves' hyperthyroidism and ophthalmopathy. Study-wide results and caveats: For ophthalmopathy, model prediction preceded onset by a median about 6 months.

Amplification of TCR beta CDR3 regions was performed using RNA transcripts as template. HTBI primers drove first-round RT-PCR of the TCR CDR3. MiXCR, run by TCRdb on the multiplex PCR reads, gives a single entry per CDR3 protein. This repertoire shows around 250,000 distinct CDR3 sequences, almost 25% found once; its top ten account for under 40%. V lost 4 bases to trimming and J lost 3 bases, with 18 bases between them. This CDR3 comprises 16 residues. Germline V lookup: CDR1 LGHDT, CDR2 YNNKEL (reference sequence). The source material was blood. The TCR sequence derives from a woman aged 40 to 50 with Graves' ophthalmopathy. This sequence joins TRBV3-1 and TRBJ1-2; perhaps TRBD1 as D (6 bases). This CDR3 is CASSPGTNEVHYGYTF. CDR3 nucleotide sequence: TGTGCCAGCAGCCCCGGGACAAACGAAGTACACTATGGCTACACCTTC.